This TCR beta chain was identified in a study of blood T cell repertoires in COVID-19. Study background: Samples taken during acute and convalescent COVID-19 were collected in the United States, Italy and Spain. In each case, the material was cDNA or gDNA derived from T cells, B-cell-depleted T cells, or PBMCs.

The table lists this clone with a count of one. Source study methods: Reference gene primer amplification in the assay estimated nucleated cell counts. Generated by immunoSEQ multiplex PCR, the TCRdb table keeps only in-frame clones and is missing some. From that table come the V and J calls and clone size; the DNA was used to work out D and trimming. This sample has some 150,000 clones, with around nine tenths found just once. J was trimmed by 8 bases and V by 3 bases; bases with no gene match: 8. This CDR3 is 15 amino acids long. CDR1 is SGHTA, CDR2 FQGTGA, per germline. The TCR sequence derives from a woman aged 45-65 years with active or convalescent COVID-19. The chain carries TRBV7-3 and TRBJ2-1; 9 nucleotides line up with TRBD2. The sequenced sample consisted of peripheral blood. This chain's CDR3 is CASSFGGGASDEQFF. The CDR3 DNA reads TGTGCCAGCAGCTTCGGCGGGGGGGCCTCGGATGAGCAGTTCTTC.